What follows are 8 T cell receptor beta chains derived from one specimen sequenced in a study of response to subunit inactivated influenza vaccine. TCRdb fed the RT-PCR reads into MiXCR, producing one record per CDR3 protein. This sample has hundreds of thousands of distinct CDR3 sequences, with about 17% found just once. The sample consisted of CD4+ T cells sorted from PBMCs, taken about 24 months after vaccination. Receptor source: a man between 50 and 70 years old who received an inactivated influenza vaccine.

This chain joins TRBV5-1 and TRBJ2-6; TRBD2 matches 11 bases. CDR1 and CDR2 from the germline V gene are SGHRS and YFSETQ. V was clipped by 4 bases and J by 0 bases; unmatched bases: 12. This CDR3 contains 20 residues. The CDR3 loop is CASSPRPSGTSGSGANVLTF. The CDR3 bases are TGCGCCAGCAGCCCCAGGCCCTCCGGGACTAGCGGCTCTGGGGCCAACGTCCTGACTTTC.

This clonotype turned up a few times. The CDR3 here is CASSFSSLAGETQYF. CDR3 nucleotide sequence: TGTGCCAGCAGCTTTTCTTCCCTAGCGGGAGAGACCCAGTACTTC. The V and J genes are TRBV5-6 and TRBJ2-5, with 8 bases identical to TRBD2. Germline loops: CDR1 SGHDT, CDR2 YYEEEE. Unmatched junction bases numbered 7, after V lost 2 bases and J lost 4 bases. The CDR3 totals 15 residues.

The J gene is TRBJ1-1, the V gene TRBV5-1; D possibly corresponds to TRBD1 (5 bases). Trimming left V 0 bases short and J 0 bases short, with 12 bases between. CDR1 and CDR2 from the germline V gene are SGHRS and YFSETQ. The CDR3 runs to 16 residues. CDR3 DNA sequence: TGCGCCAGCAGCTTGGGGGGGAGTAGGCTGAACACTGAAGCTTTCTTT. It yields the protein CASSLGGSRLNTEAFF.

V usage is TRBV30 and J usage is TRBJ2-7; no definite D call. Germline V gene lookup returns CDR1 GTSNPN and CDR2 SVGIG (reference sequence). V gave up 1 base and J gave up 3 bases, with 10 bases separating them. The CDR3 runs 13 residues. The CDR3 DNA sequence: TGTGCCTGGAGTGGATTGTATAACTACGAGCAGTACTTC. It encodes CAWSGLYNYEQYF.

The chain joins TRBV5-1 to TRBJ2-2, with TRBD1 matching 8 bases. The V gene's germline CDR1 is SGHRS and CDR2 YFSETQ. CDR3 size: 19 residues. V was pared by 4 bases and J by 4 bases, with 18 bases of the junction left unmatched. The DNA for the CDR3 is TGCGCCAGCAGCGAGATCCGGGACAGGCGCAGCTGGATCACCGGGGAGCTGTTTTTT. Translation: CASSEIRDRRSWITGELFF.

Ten or more counts support this clonotype. This chain joins TRBV2 and TRBJ2-2, with D hard to call. V lost 4 bases, J lost 0 bases, and 3 bases lay in between. Germline values: CDR1 SNHLY, CDR2 FYNNEI. This CDR3 is built from 13 residues. CDR3 in amino acids: CASSGTNTGELFF. The CDR3 DNA sequence: TGTGCCAGCAGTGGGACGAACACCGGGGAGCTGTTTTTT.

This clonotype was recorded many times. CDR3 loop: CASSQVSGQGNIQYF. CDR3 DNA sequence: TGTGCCAGCAGCCAAGTGTCGGGACAGGGAAACATTCAGTACTTC. The V call is TRBV4-2, the J call TRBJ2-4; 9 bases agree with TRBD1. The CDR3 loop spans 15 amino acids. V lost 1 base to trimming and J lost 6 bases; unmatched junction nucleotides: 4. Germline V gives CDR1 LGHNA, CDR2 YNFKEQ.

This clonotype was picked up a small number of times. This rearrangement joins TRBV12-3 or TRBV12-4 to TRBJ1-1; 7 bases align to TRBD1. This CDR3 is 15 amino acids long. J gave up 2 bases and V 2 bases, and 5 bases lay outside the gene matches. CDR3 amino acids: CASSLSGQANTEAFF. The CDR3 DNA reads TGTGCCAGCAGTTTATCAGGACAGGCAAACACTGAAGCTTTCTTT.